This T cell receptor beta chain was sequenced during a study of human T cells and chemical hapten exposure. Overall study context: Yields of TCR per sample differed, chiefly owing to small differences in pooled library volume.

Deletions cut 4 bases from V and 5 bases from J, with 14 bases between. Germline CDR1 is MDHEN and CDR2 is SYDVKM. The CDR3 extends over 14 amino acids. Sample time point: pre-sensitization, week 0. The sample's treatment: therapeutic diphenylcyclopropenone sensitization with weekly scalp DPC. RNA extraction used unfractionated whole blood as the source of total RNA. TCRdb fed the RACE reads into MiXCR, producing one record per CDR3 protein. The table has 250,000 or so distinct CDR3 sequences, approximately 7.5% seen once; the top ten hold around 1.2%. The receptor was isolated from a man between 18 and 35 years old with alopecia areata. Some clones in this sample may be carry-over from other donors' samples. This chain links TRBV28 with TRBJ2-5, with D possibly TRBD2 on 5 matching bases. Material: whole blood, obtained in connection with sensitization to the hapten diphenylcyclopropenone (DPC). The CDR3, as DNA: TGTGCCAGCAGTTCGGGGAATCTCATTGAGACCCAGTACTTC. Encoded protein: CASSSGNLIETQYF.